What follows are 22 T cell receptor beta chains derived from one specimen sequenced in a study of control samples from healthy donors and cancer patients. Using immunoSEQ multiplex PCR, the repertoire was profiled, and TCRdb retains in-frame clones only, with some absent. The table lists approximately 100,000 clones, 80% to 90% of them singletons. Material: blood. The receptors were sampled from a man younger than 40 in good health.

The chain couples TRBV9 to TRBJ2-3; no definite D call. The CDR3 runs 14 residues. The V end lost 1 base, the J end lost 1 base, and 7 bases lay between the germline ends. Germline values: CDR1 SGDLS, CDR2 YYNGEE. This CDR3 reads CASSVSTGTDTQYF. CDR3 in DNA: TGTGCCAGCAGCGTAAGCACAGGCACAGATACGCAGTATTTT.

The chain employs TRBV27 and TRBJ2-7; the D gene is possibly TRBD1 (5 bases). The CDR3 runs 15 residues. Germline V CDR1 and CDR2: MNHEY, SMNVEV (reference sequence). V lost 2 bases to trimming and J lost 0 bases, with 11 bases between them. CDR3 protein: CASSLRGFSSYEQYF. The CDR3 nucleotides read TGTGCCAGCAGTTTAAGGGGATTCAGCTCCTACGAGCAGTACTTC.

This chain uses TRBV7-3 with TRBJ1-3; TRBD1 aligns across 7 bases. Trimming removed 5 bases from V and 0 bases from J; junction bases left unmatched: 7. Germline V gene sequence: CDR1 SGHTA, CDR2 FQGTGA. This CDR3 has 16 amino acids. The CDR3 is CASSRQGGISGNTIYF. In nucleotides, the CDR3 is TGTGCCAGCAGCAGGCAGGGGGGGATCTCTGGAAACACCATATATTTT.

The chain carries TRBV7-9 and TRBJ2-7; 8 positions match TRBD2. The germline V gene has CDR1 SEHNR and CDR2 FQNEAQ (reference sequence). CDR3 length: 14 residues. V lost 5 bases to trimming and J lost 0 bases; unmatched junction nucleotides: 3. The CDR3 bases are TGTGCCAGCAGCATTAGCGGGATCTCCTACGAGCAGTACTTC. Amino acids: CASSISGISYEQYF.

This clone was detected only a few times. The chain uses TRBV3-1 (or the pseudogene TRBV3-2) and TRBJ1-3; D not certain. This CDR3 is 16 amino acids long. V was shortened by 0 bases and J by 0 bases, with 9 bases between the two germline ends. Germline CDR1 and CDR2: LGHDT and YNNKEL (reference sequence). This CDR3 is CASSQDGLNSGNTIYF. The CDR3 DNA follows: TGTGCCAGCAGCCAAGATGGGCTTAACTCTGGAAACACCATATATTTT.

This chain joins TRBV27 and TRBJ1-2; TRBD1 agrees at 10 bases. J lost 2 bases, V lost 6 bases, and 3 bases had no gene match. The CDR3 consists of 14 residues. Germline V CDR1 and CDR2: MNHEY, SMNVEV (reference sequence). The CDR3 sequence: CASSDRGRNYGYTF. In DNA form, the CDR3 reads TGTGCCAGCAGCGACAGGGGGCGAAACTATGGCTACACCTTC.

The CDR3 DNA reads TGTGCCTGGAGTGTATTCAGTAGCGGACTATACAATGAGCAGTTCTTC. Protein sequence: CAWSVFSSGLYNEQFF. The chain couples TRBV30 to TRBJ2-1; D might be TRBD2 (6 bases). CDR1 is GTSNPN and CDR2 is SVGIG in the germline V gene (reference sequence). This CDR3 contains 16 residues. V was pared by 0 bases and J by 4 bases, with 16 bases between. The variable domain in full, with the rest retrieved from reference TRBV30 and TRBJ2-1, is SQTIHQWPATLVQPVGSPLSLECTVEGTSNPNLYWYRQAAGRGLQLLFYSVGIGQISSEVPQNLSASRPQDRQFILSSKKLLLSDSGFYLCAWSVFSSGLYNEQFFGPGTRLTVL.

V usage is TRBV30 and J usage is TRBJ1-5; a weak D match, TRBD1 (5 bases). Germline V gives CDR1 GTSNPN, CDR2 SVGIG (reference sequence). The CDR3 is 14 amino acids. V lost 1 base, J lost 3 bases, and 10 bases lay in between. The CDR3 region has the DNA TGTGCCTGGAGTGGCCGGGACGACAATCAGCCCCAGCATTTT. Amino acid sequence: CAWSGRDDNQPQHF. The full variable domain, in which reference TRBV30 and TRBJ1-5 provide the parts outside the CDR3, is SQTIHQWPATLVQPVGSPLSLECTVEGTSNPNLYWYRQAAGRGLQLLFYSVGIGQISSEVPQNLSASRPQDRQFILSSKKLLLSDSGFYLCAWSGRDDNQPQHFGDGTRLSIL.

This clone was detected only once. This chain connects TRBV4-3 to TRBJ1-5; no reliable D call. The CDR3 has 17 residues. CDR1 and CDR2 from the germline V gene are LGHNA and YSLEER. Between the trimmed V and J ends, which lost 0 bases and 0 bases, there was a span of 12 bases. The DNA of the CDR3 is TGCGCCAGCAGCCAAGATTATTTCACAGTTAGCAATCAGCCCCAGCATTTT. It encodes CASSQDYFTVSNQPQHF.

The chain joins TRBV27 to TRBJ1-1; the match to TRBD1 covers 9 bases. Germline V lookup: CDR1 MNHEY, CDR2 SMNVEV (reference sequence). V shed 5 bases and J 3 bases; nucleotides not matched to a gene: 7. The CDR3 is made up of 15 amino acids. DNA of the CDR3: TGTGCCAGCAGTGAACAGGGGGCTGAGGACACTGAAGCTTTCTTT. Its protein product is CASSEQGAEDTEAFF.

This clone appeared a single time. The CDR3 loop reads CASSLNRGKNEKLFF. CDR3 DNA sequence: TGTGCCAGCAGCTTAAACAGGGGCAAGAATGAAAAACTGTTTTTT. The chain has TRBV7-8 and TRBJ1-4; 7 bases are a match to TRBD1. CDR3 length equals 15 residues. Germline V gives CDR1 SGHVS, CDR2 FQNEAQ. Trimming at V came to 2 bases and at J to 5 bases, leaving 5 bases not matched to a gene.

V is TRBV28 and J is TRBJ2-1; 7 nucleotides line up with TRBD2. CDR1 is MDHEN and CDR2 is SYDVKM in the germline V gene. CDR3 length: 15 residues. Germline trimming cut 10 bases from V and 1 base from J; bases unmatched to any gene: 10. The CDR3 here is CATAFYGGSYNEQFF. The DNA of the CDR3 is TGTGCCACAGCATTCTACGGGGGGTCCTACAATGAGCAGTTCTTC.

This chain links TRBV6-5 with TRBJ1-5; D ambiguous. V lost 6 bases and J 1 base, leaving 13 bases between the germline ends. The germline gives CDR1 MNHEY, CDR2 SVGAGI. The CDR3 is made up of 15 amino acids. CDR3 DNA sequence: TGTGCCAGCAGGGAGGGTTTGGTAAGCAATCAGCCCCAGCATTTT. This gives the protein CASREGLVSNQPQHF.

The chain has TRBV7-9 and TRBJ2-5; D gene uncertain. The germline V and J ends were trimmed by 1 base and 6 bases, with 0 bases remaining between them. Per germline, CDR1 SEHNR and CDR2 FQNEAQ (reference sequence). CDR3 length: 10 residues. CDR3 protein: CASSLETQYF. The DNA for the CDR3 is TGTGCCAGCAGCTTAGAGACCCAGTACTTC.

The rearrangement uses TRBV10-3 and TRBJ2-7; D is possibly TRBD1 (6 bases). The CDR3 is 15 amino acids. Trimming pared 5 bases from V and 0 bases from J, leaving 14 bases between. The germline V gene has CDR1 ENHRY and CDR2 SYGVKD. CDR3 nucleotides: TGTGCCATCAGTAAGACAGGTGCCAGCTCCTACGAGCAGTACTTC. Its protein product is CAISKTGASSYEQYF.

As for this clone: The junction shows a germline mismatch at one end, possibly a read error. The chain combines TRBV7-3 with TRBJ2-7; D uncertain. Germline V gene lookup returns CDR1 SGHTA and CDR2 FQGTGA. CDR3 length: 15 amino acids. DNA of the CDR3: TGTGCCGGCAGCTTGTTGGGCCACACTAATTCGGAGCAGTACTTC. Translation gives CAGSLLGHTNSEQYF.

The chain links TRBV3-1 (or the pseudogene TRBV3-2) to TRBJ1-1; D perhaps matches TRBD1 (6 bases). CDR3 length equals 14 residues. Germline-derived CDR1 and CDR2 are LGHDT and YNNKEL (reference sequence). V was trimmed by 4 bases and J by 1 base, leaving 10 bases between them. Here the CDR3 reads CASSRGQRNTEAFF. CDR3 nucleotides: TGTGCCAGCAGCCGAGGACAGAGGAACACTGAAGCTTTCTTT.

V and J are TRBV29-1 and TRBJ1-1; tentatively, D is TRBD1 (6 bases). The V end lost 7 bases, the J end lost 8 bases, and 20 bases lay between the germline ends. Germline V gene sequence: CDR1 SQVTM, CDR2 ANQGSEA. CDR3 size: 13 residues. CDR3 residues: CSANRDSVVEAFF. As DNA, the CDR3 is TGCAGCGCAAACAGGGACTCTGTGGTGGAAGCTTTCTTT.

This rearrangement joins TRBV19 to TRBJ1-3, with no clear D. Trimming cost V 6 bases and J 2 bases, with 8 bases left between them. This CDR3 contains 13 residues. Germline V lookup: CDR1 LNHDA, CDR2 SQIVND (reference sequence). In nucleotides, the CDR3 is TGTGCCAGTAGCGGTAAAACTGGAAACACCATATATTTT. Translation: CASSGKTGNTIYF.

J is TRBJ2-3 and V is TRBV2; D is perhaps TRBD1 or TRBD2 (5 bases each). CDR1 and CDR2 from the germline V gene are SNHLY and FYNNEI. Trimming left V 1 base short and J 6 bases short, with 14 bases between. CDR3 length equals 15 residues. CDR3 DNA sequence: TGTGCCAGCAGTGAAGGGTTAAGAGAGGGGGATACGCAGTATTTT. This codes for CASSEGLREGDTQYF.

J is TRBJ2-3 and V is TRBV5-6; 7 bases match TRBD1. The trim removed 4 bases at V and 4 bases at J, leaving 9 bases unmatched. Germline loops: CDR1 SGHDT, CDR2 YYEEEE. The CDR3 is 15 residues long. The CDR3 spells CASSPDRVSADTQYF. As DNA, the CDR3 is TGTGCCAGCAGCCCAGACAGGGTGTCAGCAGATACGCAGTATTTT.

The sample holds one count of this clone. The chain carries TRBV12-3 or TRBV12-4 and TRBJ1-1; no definite D call. V was trimmed by 6 bases and J by 4 bases, leaving 12 bases between them. The CDR3 has 13 residues. CDR3 DNA sequence: TGTGCCAGCAGAACCCACAGAGGCACTGAAGCTTTCTTT. Amino acid sequence: CASRTHRGTEAFF.